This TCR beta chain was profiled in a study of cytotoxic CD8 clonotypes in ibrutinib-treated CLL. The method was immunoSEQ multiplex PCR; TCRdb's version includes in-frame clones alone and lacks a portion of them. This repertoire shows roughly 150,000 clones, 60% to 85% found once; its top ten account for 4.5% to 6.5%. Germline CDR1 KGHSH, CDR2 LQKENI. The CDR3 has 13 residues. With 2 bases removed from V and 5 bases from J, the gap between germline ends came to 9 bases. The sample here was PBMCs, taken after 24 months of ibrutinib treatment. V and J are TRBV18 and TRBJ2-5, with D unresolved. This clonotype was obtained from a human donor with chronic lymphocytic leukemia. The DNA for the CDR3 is TGTGCCAGCTCACCATTCCGCCCGGAGACCCAGTACTTC. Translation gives CASSPFRPETQYF.